Presented here are 21 T cell receptor beta chains from one specimen sequenced in a study of blood T cell repertoires in COVID-19. Data came from immunoSEQ multiplex PCR; TCRdb stores just in-frame clones and leaves some out. The sample consists of about 270,000 clones, around 89% of them appearing once. The sequenced sample consisted of PBMCs or T cells enriched from blood (not recorded which). All receptors come from a woman aged 18-30 years who had recovered from COVID-19.

In this sample, this clone turned up a few times. This chain connects TRBV27 to TRBJ2-3; the D gene is possibly TRBD1 (6 bases). Germline V gene sequence: CDR1 MNHEY, CDR2 SMNVEV (reference sequence). V lost 6 bases to trimming and J lost 6 bases, with 10 bases between them. The CDR3 runs to 12 residues. In DNA form, the CDR3 reads TGTGCCAGCAGACGACAGGAGGATACGCAGTATTTT. As protein: CASRRQEDTQYF.

The chain couples TRBV3-1 (or the pseudogene TRBV3-2) to TRBJ1-6; TRBD1 is a possible D gene (5 bases). CDR1 is LGHDT, CDR2 YNNKEL, per germline (reference sequence). The V and J ends lost 4 bases and 10 bases respectively, with 8 bases between them. The CDR3 contains 12 residues. The CDR3 DNA reads as TGTGCCAGCAGCCCGCGGGGGTCACCCCTCCACTTT. Its translation: CASSPRGSPLHF.

This clone was picked up a small number of times. The V gene is TRBV28, the J gene TRBJ2-7; 7 bases map to TRBD1. The CDR3 totals 16 residues. Per germline, CDR1 MDHEN and CDR2 SYDVKM. The J segment lost 1 base and the V segment lost 5 bases, leaving 11 bases of the junction unmatched. The CDR3 is CASSPSRTGSSYEQYF. CDR3 coding DNA: TGTGCCAGCAGTCCGTCGCGGACAGGTAGTTCCTACGAGCAGTACTTC.

This rearrangement joins TRBV7-9 to TRBJ2-5; D gene unclear. This CDR3 contains 11 residues. CDR1 and CDR2 (germline): SEHNR, FQNEAQ (reference sequence). V was shortened by 3 bases and J by 4 bases, with 3 bases between the two germline ends. In DNA form, the CDR3 reads TGTGCCAGCAGCTTCATAGAGACCCAGTACTTC. Its translation is CASSFIETQYF.

This chain joins TRBV28 and TRBJ2-7; D is possibly TRBD2 (5 bases). The V gene lost 6 bases and the J gene lost 3 bases, with 12 bases spanning the gap. There are 13 residues in the CDR3. Germline CDR1 and CDR2: MDHEN and SYDVKM. CDR3 DNA sequence: TGTGCCAGCAGACCGGGGAGACTCTACGAGCAGTACTTC. This translates into CASRPGRLYEQYF. Filled out from reference TRBV28 and TRBJ2-7, the complete variable domain reads DVKVTQSSRYLVKRTGEKVFLECVQDMDHENMFWYRQDPGLGLRLIYFSYDVKMKEKGDIPEGYSVSREKKERFSLILESASTNQTSMYLCASRPGRLYEQYFGPGTRLTVT.

The gene calls are TRBV5-4 and TRBJ1-4, with 10 bases aligning to TRBD1. The V segment lost 3 bases and the J segment 4 bases; nucleotides outside the gene matches: 0. The germline V gene has CDR1 SGHNT and CDR2 YYREEE (reference sequence). This CDR3 contains 14 residues. The CDR3 loop reads CASSWDRGNEKLFF. The CDR3 nucleotides are TGTGCCAGCAGCTGGGACAGGGGTAATGAAAAACTGTTTTTT.

The J gene is TRBJ2-5, the V gene TRBV5-6, with D hard to call. The CDR3 contains 18 residues. Trimming took 0 bases from V and 7 from J, leaving 25 bases between them. Per germline, CDR1 SGHDT and CDR2 YYEEEE. DNA of the CDR3: TGTGCCAGCAGCTTGGGGATCGGTAGTGAAGTTTGGCGAGGGACCCAGTACTTC. It specifies CASSLGIGSEVWRGTQYF.

V is TRBV4-1 and J is TRBJ1-5; D uncertain. CDR1 and CDR2 from the germline V gene are MGHRA and YSYEKL. Trimming left V 4 bases short and J 2 bases short, with 12 bases between. CDR3 size: 15 residues. The DNA for the CDR3 is TGCGCCAGCAGCCCAACCTCGGCGGGCAATCAGCCCCAGCATTTT. This gives the protein CASSPTSAGNQPQHF.

In its sample, this clone was seen a few times. The chain employs TRBV4-2 and TRBJ2-2, with 8 bases identical to TRBD2. The germline V gene encodes CDR1 LGHNA and CDR2 YNFKEQ. Trimming at V came to 3 bases and at J to 6 bases, leaving 3 bases not matched to a gene. The CDR3 has 14 residues. This CDR3 reads CASSQEGLAGELFF. CDR3 sequence (DNA): TGTGCCAGCAGCCAGGAGGGACTAGCCGGGGAGCTGTTTTTT.

The chain joins TRBV29-1 to TRBJ1-5; the match to TRBD1 covers 11 bases. This CDR3 has 14 amino acids. Germline V gene sequence: CDR1 SQVTM, CDR2 ANQGSEA. J was trimmed by 6 bases and V by 6 bases; bases with no gene match: 7. The CDR3 loop reads CSVAGTGGGQPQHF. The CDR3 DNA is TGCAGCGTCGCCGGGACAGGGGGTGGTCAGCCCCAGCATTTT.

V and J are TRBV4-2 and TRBJ2-1; possibly TRBD2 for D (6 bases). Germline CDR1 reads LGHNA; CDR2 reads YNFKEQ. This CDR3 contains 14 residues. V shed 0 bases and J shed 6 bases, with 9 bases lying between them. CDR3 sequence: CASSQEASANEQFF. CDR3 coding DNA: TGTGCCAGCAGCCAAGAAGCTAGCGCCAATGAGCAGTTCTTC.

Written as DNA, the CDR3 is TGTGCCAGCAGCTTCTTACGGTACACTGAAGCTTTCTTT. Protein product: CASSFLRYTEAFF. The V and J genes are TRBV5-8 and TRBJ1-1; D gene unclear. This CDR3 is built from 13 residues. The germline V and J ends were trimmed by 2 bases and 3 bases, with 8 bases remaining between them. Germline CDR1 and CDR2: SGHTS and YDEGEE.

The chain couples TRBV5-1 to TRBJ1-1; the match to TRBD1 covers 7 bases. CDR1 is SGHRS, CDR2 YFSETQ, per germline. Trimming took 4 bases from V and 2 from J; bases not matched to a gene: 5. The CDR3 consists of 14 residues. CDR3 DNA sequence: TGCGCCAGCAGCCCCGGGACAGCAAACACTGAAGCTTTCTTT. Amino acid sequence: CASSPGTANTEAFF.

This chain connects TRBV6-4 to TRBJ2-7; TRBD2 aligns across 12 bases. V shed 6 bases and J 5 bases; nucleotides not matched to a gene: 8. CDR1 and CDR2 (germline): MRHNA, SNTAGT. CDR3 length equals 15 residues. The CDR3 sequence is CASSPSGGAGDEQYF. The CDR3 nucleotides read TGTGCCAGCAGCCCTAGCGGGGGGGCAGGAGACGAGCAGTACTTC.

The rearrangement uses TRBV21-1 and TRBJ2-1; the DNA was not used to check the table's D call, TRBD1. TRBV21-1 represents a pseudogene. The CDR3 totals 20 residues. The chain's CDR3 is CASSKGNFASVQGPHNEQFF. The CDR3 DNA reads TGTGCCAGCAGCAAAGGAAATTTTGCGTCGGTACAGGGGCCCCACAATGAGCAGTTCTTC.

The genes are TRBV5-1 and TRBJ1-6; 8 nucleotides align to TRBD1. CDR3 length: 15 residues. The ends lost 4 bases at V and 8 bases at J; junction bases unmatched: 8. Germline CDR1 reads SGHRS; CDR2 reads YFSETQ. The CDR3 loop is CASSLDGQGYSPLHF. CDR3 nucleotide sequence: TGCGCCAGCAGCCTGGACGGACAGGGTTATTCACCCCTCCACTTT.

The J gene is TRBJ2-2, the V gene TRBV7-9; D is ambiguous. Trimming shortened V by 3 bases and J by 7 bases, and 6 bases separated the two germline ends. There are 12 residues in the CDR3. Per germline, CDR1 SEHNR and CDR2 FQNEAQ (reference sequence). In nucleotides, the CDR3 is TGTGCCAGCAGCTTTGTAGACGGGGAGCTGTTTTTT. This translates into CASSFVDGELFF.

The chain combines TRBV6-6 with TRBJ2-2; TRBD2 might be the D (6 bases). In germline, CDR1 is MNHNY, CDR2 SVGAGI (reference sequence). Trimming removed 5 bases from V and 0 bases from J, with 16 bases in between. CDR3 length: 17 amino acids. The CDR3 sequence is CASSPIGGLSNTGELFF. DNA for the CDR3: TGTGCCAGCAGTCCTATCGGGGGACTTTCGAACACCGGGGAGCTGTTTTTT.

V and J are TRBV27 and TRBJ2-7; 15 bases match TRBD2. Unmatched junction bases numbered 9, after V lost 4 bases and J lost 2 bases. Germline CDR1 MNHEY, CDR2 SMNVEV (reference sequence). The length of the CDR3 is 18 residues. The CDR3 DNA reads as TGTGCCAGCAGTTATACGGGACTAGCGGGGGGCCGAGCCTACGAGCAGTACTTC. Translating gives CASSYTGLAGGRAYEQYF.

J is TRBJ2-3 and V is TRBV5-1; D unresolved. Germline CDR1 and CDR2: SGHRS and YFSETQ. V lost 0 bases and J lost 5, with 13 bases in between. The CDR3 covers 15 residues. CDR3 bases: TGCGCCAGCAGCTTGGGTGGCTTCCCAGGAGATACGCAGTATTTT. This codes for CASSLGGFPGDTQYF.

V gene TRBV4-1 combines with J gene TRBJ2-1; 9 nucleotides agree with TRBD2. V lost 1 base to trimming and J lost 4 bases; unmatched junction nucleotides: 5. Looked up from germline, CDR1 is MGHRA and CDR2 is YSYEKL. The CDR3 contains 16 residues. Here the CDR3 DNA reads TGCGCCAGCAGCCAAGGGCTAGCGGGGCGTTACAATGAGCAGTTCTTC. It yields the protein CASSQGLAGRYNEQFF.